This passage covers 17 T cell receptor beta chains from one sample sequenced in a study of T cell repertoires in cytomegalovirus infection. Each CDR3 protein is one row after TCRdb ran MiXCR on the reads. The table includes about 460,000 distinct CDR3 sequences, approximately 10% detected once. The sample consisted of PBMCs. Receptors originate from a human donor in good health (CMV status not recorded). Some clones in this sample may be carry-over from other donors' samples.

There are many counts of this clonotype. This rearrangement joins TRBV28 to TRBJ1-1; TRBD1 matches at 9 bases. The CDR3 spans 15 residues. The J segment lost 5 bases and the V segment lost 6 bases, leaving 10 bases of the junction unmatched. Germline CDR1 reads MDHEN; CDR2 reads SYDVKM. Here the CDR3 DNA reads TGTGCCAGCAGGACTGGACAGGGGAAATTGACTGAAGCTTTCTTT. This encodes CASRTGQGKLTEAFF.

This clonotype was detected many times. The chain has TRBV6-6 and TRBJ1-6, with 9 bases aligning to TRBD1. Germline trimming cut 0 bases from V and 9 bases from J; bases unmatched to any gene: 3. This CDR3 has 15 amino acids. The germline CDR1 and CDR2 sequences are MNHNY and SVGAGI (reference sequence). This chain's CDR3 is CASSYSRDRVSPLHF. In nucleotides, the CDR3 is TGTGCCAGCAGTTACTCCCGGGACAGGGTTTCACCCCTCCACTTT.

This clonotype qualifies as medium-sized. The CDR3 nucleotides read TGTGCCAGCAGCCAAGCAGGGGTGGACAGGGTCGAACTAATCCTAAAGCTAAACTATGGCTACACCTTC. Its translation: CASSQAGVDRVELILKLNYGYTF. The J gene is TRBJ1-2, the V gene TRBV4-2, with 8 bases lining up with TRBD1. Trimming removed 1 base from V and 2 bases from J; junction bases left unmatched: 27. The germline gives CDR1 LGHNA, CDR2 YNFKEQ. The CDR3 is made up of 23 amino acids.

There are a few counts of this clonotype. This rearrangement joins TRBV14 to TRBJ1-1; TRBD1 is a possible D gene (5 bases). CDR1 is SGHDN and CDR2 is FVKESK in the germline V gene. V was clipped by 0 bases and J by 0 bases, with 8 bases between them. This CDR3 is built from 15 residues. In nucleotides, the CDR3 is TGTGCCAGCAGCCAAGAGACAGTCATGAACACTGAAGCTTTCTTT. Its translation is CASSQETVMNTEAFF.

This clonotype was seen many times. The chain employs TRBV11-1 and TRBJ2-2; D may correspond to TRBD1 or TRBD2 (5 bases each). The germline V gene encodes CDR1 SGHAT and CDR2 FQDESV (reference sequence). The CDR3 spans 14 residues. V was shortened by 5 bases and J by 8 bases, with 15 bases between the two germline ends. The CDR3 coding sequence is TGTGCCAGCAGCCCCCGGGACCTGGCGGGGGAGCTGTTTTTT. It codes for CASSPRDLAGELFF.

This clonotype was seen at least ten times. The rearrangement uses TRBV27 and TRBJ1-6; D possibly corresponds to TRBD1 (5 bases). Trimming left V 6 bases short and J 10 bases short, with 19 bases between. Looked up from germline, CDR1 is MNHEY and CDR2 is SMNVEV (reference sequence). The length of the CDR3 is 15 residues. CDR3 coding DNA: TGTGCCAGCAGAATGCAGGGAGGTGAAGTATCACCCCTCCACTTT. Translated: CASRMQGGEVSPLHF.

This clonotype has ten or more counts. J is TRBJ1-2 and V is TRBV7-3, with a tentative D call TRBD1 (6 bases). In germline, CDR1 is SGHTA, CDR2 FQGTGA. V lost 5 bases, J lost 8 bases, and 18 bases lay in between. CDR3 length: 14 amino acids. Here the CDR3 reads CASSPFPGTPGYTF. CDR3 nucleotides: TGTGCCAGCAGCCCATTCCCCGGGACACCAGGCTACACCTTC.

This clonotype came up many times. CDR3: CATGGGPHDEQFF. CDR3 bases: TGTGCCACCGGGGGAGGGCCCCATGACGAGCAGTTCTTC. V gene TRBV9 combines with J gene TRBJ2-1; 7 bases fit TRBD2. The V gene's germline CDR1 is SGDLS and CDR2 YYNGEE. CDR3 size: 13 residues. The V and J ends lost 9 bases and 10 bases, in that order; junction bases with no gene match: 13.

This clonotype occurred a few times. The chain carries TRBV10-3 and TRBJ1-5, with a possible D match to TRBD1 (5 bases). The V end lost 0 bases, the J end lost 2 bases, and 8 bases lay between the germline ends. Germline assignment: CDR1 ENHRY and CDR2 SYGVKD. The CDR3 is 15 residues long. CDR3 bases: TGTGCCATCAGTGAGTCGTTAGGGGGCAATCAGCCCCAGCATTTT. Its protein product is CAISESLGGNQPQHF.

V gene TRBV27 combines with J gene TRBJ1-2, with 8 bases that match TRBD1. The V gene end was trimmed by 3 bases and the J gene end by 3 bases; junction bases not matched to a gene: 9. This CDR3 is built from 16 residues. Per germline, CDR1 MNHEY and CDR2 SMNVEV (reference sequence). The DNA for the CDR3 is TGTGCCAGCAGTTTGTCAACAGGGGGGGTGGACTATGGCTACACCTTC. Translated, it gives CASSLSTGGVDYGYTF.

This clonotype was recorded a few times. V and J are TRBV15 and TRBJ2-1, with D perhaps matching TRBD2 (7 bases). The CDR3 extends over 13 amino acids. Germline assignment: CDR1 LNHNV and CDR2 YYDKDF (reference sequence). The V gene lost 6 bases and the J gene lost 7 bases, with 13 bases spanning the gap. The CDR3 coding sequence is TGTGCCACCAGGGCGGCGGGGGCGAATGAGCAGTTCTTC. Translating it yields CATRAAGANEQFF.

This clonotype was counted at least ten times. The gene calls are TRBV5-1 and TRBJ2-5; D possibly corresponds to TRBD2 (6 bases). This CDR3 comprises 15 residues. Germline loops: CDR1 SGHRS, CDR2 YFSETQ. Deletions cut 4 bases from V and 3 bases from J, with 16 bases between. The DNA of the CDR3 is TGCGCCAGCAGCGGATACGGGACTCGGGAAGAGACCCAGTACTTC. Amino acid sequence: CASSGYGTREETQYF.

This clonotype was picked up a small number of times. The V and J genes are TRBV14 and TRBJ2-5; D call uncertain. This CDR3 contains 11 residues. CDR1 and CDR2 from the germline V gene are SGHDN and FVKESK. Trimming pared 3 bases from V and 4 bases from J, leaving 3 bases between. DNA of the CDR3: TGTGCCAGCAGCCATTTAGAGACCCAGTACTTC. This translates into CASSHLETQYF.

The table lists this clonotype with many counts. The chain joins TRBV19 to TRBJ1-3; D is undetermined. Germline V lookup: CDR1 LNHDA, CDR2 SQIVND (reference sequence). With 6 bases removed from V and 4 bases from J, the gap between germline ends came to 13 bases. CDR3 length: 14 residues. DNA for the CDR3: TGTGCCAGTAGCCTCGTGGTCGGCGGAAACACCATATATTTT. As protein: CASSLVVGGNTIYF.

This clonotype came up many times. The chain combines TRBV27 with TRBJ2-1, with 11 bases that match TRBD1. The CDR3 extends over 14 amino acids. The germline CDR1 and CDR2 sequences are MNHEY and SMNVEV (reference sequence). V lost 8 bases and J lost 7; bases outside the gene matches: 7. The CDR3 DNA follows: TGTGCCAGCGGACCCGGGACAGGGGGTAATGAGCAGTTCTTC. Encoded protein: CASGPGTGGNEQFF.

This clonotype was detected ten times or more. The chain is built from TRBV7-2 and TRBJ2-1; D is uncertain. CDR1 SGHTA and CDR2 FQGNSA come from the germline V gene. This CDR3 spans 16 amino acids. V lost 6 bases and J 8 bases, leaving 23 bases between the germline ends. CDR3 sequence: CASSNLRTSSGDEQFF. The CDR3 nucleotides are TGTGCCAGCAGTAACCTAAGGACCTCCAGTGGGGATGAGCAGTTCTTC.

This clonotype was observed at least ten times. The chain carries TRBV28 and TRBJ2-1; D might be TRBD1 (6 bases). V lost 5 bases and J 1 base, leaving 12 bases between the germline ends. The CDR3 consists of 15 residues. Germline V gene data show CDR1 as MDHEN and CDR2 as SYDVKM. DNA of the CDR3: TGTGCCAGCAGTCAAGAGGGGGTTTCCTACAATGAGCAGTTCTTC. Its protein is CASSQEGVSYNEQFF.